The table lists the clone carrying this T cell receptor beta chain with many counts. Its target is unknown. This sample was taken from a study of T cell repertoires in cytomegalovirus infection. One entry per CDR3 protein, called by TCRdb with MiXCR from the reads. Of over 100,000 distinct CDR3 sequences in the sample, roughly a tenth are singletons; the top ten hold roughly 31%. This clonotype originated in a human donor in good health (CMV status not recorded). Some clones in this sample may be carry-over from other donors' samples. Material: PBMCs, sequenced either directly or after in vitro stimulation (not recorded which).

The DNA of the CDR3 is TGCAGTGCTAGAGATCCTCTGACAGGGAGCAATCAGCCCCAGCATTTT. This codes for CSARDPLTGSNQPQHF. This sequence joins TRBV20-1 and TRBJ1-5, with 7 bases identical to TRBD1. Germline V lookup: CDR1 DFQATT, CDR2 SNEGSKA (reference sequence). This CDR3 has 16 amino acids. V shed 0 bases and J 1 base; nucleotides not matched to a gene: 6.